A single sample is the source of the 14 T cell receptor beta chains below, sequenced in a study of OX40 agonist ivuxolimab in advanced cancers. Generated by immunoSEQ multiplex PCR, the TCRdb table keeps only in-frame clones and is missing some. The sample has around 31,000 clones, about 88% seen once; the top ten hold roughly 29%. The input for sequencing was CD4+ or CD8+ T cells sorted from blood, taken in a trial of the OX40 agonist ivuxolimab. The receptor set was obtained from an adult with an advanced solid tumor such as melanoma, head and neck, liver or kidney cancer.

This clone was observed a handful of times. The chain combines TRBV28 with TRBJ2-3; TRBD1 matches 7 bases. This CDR3 region has 16 residues. V gave up 7 bases and J gave up 2 bases; unmatched junction bases: 12. Looked up from germline, CDR1 is MDHEN and CDR2 is SYDVKM. The CDR3 DNA is TGTGCCAGCACCCTACCGACGACAGGGTCCACAGATACGCAGTATTTT. Its translation is CASTLPTTGSTDTQYF.

The rearrangement uses TRBV13 and TRBJ1-1; no reliable D call. The V end lost 5 bases, the J end lost 1 base, and 14 bases lay between the germline ends. CDR3 length: 15 amino acids. From germline, CDR1 is PRHDT and CDR2 FYEKMQ (reference sequence). CDR3 bases: TGTGCCAGCAGCCTTGGGGTTGGGGAGAACACTGAAGCTTTCTTT. The encoded protein is CASSLGVGENTEAFF.

The rearrangement links TRBV2 to TRBJ2-7; D ambiguous. Germline assignment: CDR1 SNHLY and CDR2 FYNNEI. CDR3 length: 17 residues. Trimming stripped 0 bases from V and 0 bases from J, with 15 bases between. As DNA, the CDR3 is TGTGCCAGCAGTGAAGCGCGTAAGGGATTGAGCTCCTACGAGCAGTACTTC. This encodes CASSEARKGLSSYEQYF.

The V and J genes are TRBV27 and TRBJ1-2; TRBD1 agrees at 8 bases. Looked up from germline, CDR1 is MNHEY and CDR2 is SMNVEV (reference sequence). The CDR3 runs to 15 residues. V lost 5 bases to trimming and J lost 7 bases; unmatched junction nucleotides: 12. The CDR3 sequence: CASSPSLPGGGGYTF. In DNA form, the CDR3 reads TGTGCCAGCAGTCCCTCCCTCCCAGGGGGCGGTGGCTACACCTTC.

CDR3 DNA: TGTGCCAGCAGTTACAGGGAGGTGAACACTGAAGCTTTCTTT. Protein: CASSYREVNTEAFF. J is TRBJ1-1 and V is TRBV28; D is possibly TRBD1 (6 bases). Germline V CDR1 and CDR2: MDHEN, SYDVKM. The CDR3 has 14 residues. The V end lost 4 bases, the J end lost 0 bases, and 9 bases lay between the germline ends. The whole variable domain, filled in from reference TRBV28 and TRBJ1-1, reads DVKVTQSSRYLVKRTGEKVFLECVQDMDHENMFWYRQDPGLGLRLIYFSYDVKMKEKGDIPEGYSVSREKKERFSLILESASTNQTSMYLCASSYREVNTEAFFGQGTRLTVV.

This sequence joins TRBV11-2 and TRBJ1-1, with TRBD1 as a possible D gene (6 bases). CDR1 is SGHAT and CDR2 is FQNNGV in the germline V gene. V dropped 5 bases and J dropped 0 bases, with 16 bases sitting between them. This CDR3 has 16 residues. CDR3 sequence (DNA): TGTGCCAGCAGCCATGGTCAGGGGAGGATGAACACTGAAGCTTTCTTT. Amino acid sequence: CASSHGQGRMNTEAFF.

The rearrangement joins TRBV2 to TRBJ1-5, with D possibly being TRBD1 (6 bases). Germline V CDR1 and CDR2: SNHLY, FYNNEI. This CDR3 region has 15 residues. Trimming pared 6 bases from V and 5 bases from J, leaving 17 bases between. DNA of the CDR3: TGTGCCAGCAGCGATACAGGGCTGGGGGATCAGCCCCAGCATTTT. Translation gives CASSDTGLGDQPQHF.

This clone has more than one count but fewer than ten. The rearrangement links TRBV15 to TRBJ2-7, with a tentative D call TRBD1 (6 bases). Trimming cost V 5 bases and J 0 bases, with 17 bases left between them. Germline V lookup: CDR1 LNHNV, CDR2 YYDKDF (reference sequence). CDR3 length: 16 amino acids. Written as DNA, the CDR3 is TGTGCCACCAGCCCCTTATCCGCGGACAGCTCCTACGAGCAGTACTTC. This translates into CATSPLSADSSYEQYF.

The rearrangement links TRBV7-9 to TRBJ2-1; maybe TRBD2 (5 bases). The V gene lost 1 base and the J gene lost 0 bases, with 16 bases spanning the gap. The CDR3 covers 18 residues. Germline values: CDR1 SEHNR, CDR2 FQNEAQ (reference sequence). CDR3 loop: CASSLVGVGRSSYNEQFF. Here the CDR3 DNA reads TGTGCCAGCAGCTTAGTGGGAGTAGGACGAAGCTCCTACAATGAGCAGTTCTTC. The full variable domain, its missing parts supplied by reference TRBV7-9 and TRBJ2-1, is DTGVSQNPRHKITKRGQNVTFRCDPISEHNRLYWYRQTLGQGPEFLTYFQNEAQLEKSRLLSDRFSAERPKGSFSTLEIQRTEQGDSAMYLCASSLVGVGRSSYNEQFFGPGTRLTVL.

Notes on this clone: Other DNA sequences within the sample encode an identical CDR3. V and J are TRBV27 and TRBJ2-7; D gene ambiguous. Germline V gene lookup returns CDR1 MNHEY and CDR2 SMNVEV (reference sequence). This CDR3 contains 11 residues. V gave up 4 bases and J gave up 0 bases, with 1 base separating them. The CDR3 DNA reads TGTGCCAGCAGTTCCTCCTACGAGCAGTACTTC. This codes for CASSSSYEQYF.

This sequence joins TRBV6-6 and TRBJ2-2; D gene unclear. This CDR3 spans 13 amino acids. Between the trimmed V and J ends, which lost 7 bases and 2 bases, there was a span of 8 bases. From germline, CDR1 is MNHNY and CDR2 SVGAGI (reference sequence). The CDR3 region is CASTLSNTGELFF. CDR3 in DNA: TGTGCCAGCACCCTATCTAACACCGGGGAGCTGTTTTTT.

The chain joins TRBV19 to TRBJ2-1; 11 bases map to TRBD1. Germline lookup yields CDR1 LNHDA and CDR2 SQIVND (reference sequence). The length of the CDR3 is 16 residues. The junction had 12 bases not matched to a gene; V was cut back by 5 bases and J by 9 bases. DNA of the CDR3: TGTGCCAGTAGTCGATCCGGGACAGGGGGGTTGACTGAGCAGTTCTTC. Translating gives CASSRSGTGGLTEQFF.

J is TRBJ2-5 and V is TRBV9; a possible D gene is TRBD1 (6 bases). CDR1 is SGDLS and CDR2 is YYNGEE in the germline V gene. The CDR3 loop spans 13 amino acids. Trimming took off 0 bases at V and 5 bases at J, with 8 bases between the two ends. This CDR3 reads CASSVDRAETQYF. The CDR3, as DNA: TGTGCCAGCAGCGTAGACAGGGCTGAGACCCAGTACTTC.

This clone was observed a single time. The gene calls are TRBV19 and TRBJ2-3; D may be TRBD2 (5 bases). V gave up 5 bases and J gave up 6 bases, with 18 bases separating them. Germline CDR1 LNHDA, CDR2 SQIVND (reference sequence). The CDR3 spans 15 residues. CDR3 sequence (DNA): TGTGCCAGTAGTTGGCGGGTGGAGATACCGGATACGCAGTATTTT. As protein: CASSWRVEIPDTQYF. The variable domain in full, completed from reference TRBV19 and TRBJ2-3, reads DGGITQSPKYLFRKEGQNVTLSCEQNLNHDAMYWYRQDPGQGLRLIYYSQIVNDFQKGDIAEGYSVSREKKESFPLTVTSAQKNPTAFYLCASSWRVEIPDTQYFGPGTRLTVL.